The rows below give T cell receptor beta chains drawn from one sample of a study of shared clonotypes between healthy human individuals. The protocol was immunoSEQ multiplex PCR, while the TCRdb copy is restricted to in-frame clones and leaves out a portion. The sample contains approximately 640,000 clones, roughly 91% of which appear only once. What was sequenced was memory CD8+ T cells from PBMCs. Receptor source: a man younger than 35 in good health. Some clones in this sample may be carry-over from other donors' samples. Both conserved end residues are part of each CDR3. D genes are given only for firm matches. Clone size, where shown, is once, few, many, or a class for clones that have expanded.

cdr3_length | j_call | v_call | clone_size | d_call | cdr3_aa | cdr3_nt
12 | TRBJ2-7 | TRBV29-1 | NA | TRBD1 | CSAKQGAVEQYF | TGCAGCGCAAAACAGGGGGCGGTCGAGCAGTACTTC
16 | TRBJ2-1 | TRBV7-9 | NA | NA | CASSPRREKVDNEQFF | TGTGCCAGCAGCCCCCGCAGGGAAAAGGTGGACAATGAGCAGTTCTTC
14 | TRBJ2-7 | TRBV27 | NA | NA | CASSLSGTSKFQYF | TGTGCCAGCAGTTTATCAGGAACTTCAAAATTCCAGTACTTC
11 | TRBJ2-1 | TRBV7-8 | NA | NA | CASSLGAEQFF | TGTGCCAGCAGCTTAGGTGCTGAGCAGTTCTTC
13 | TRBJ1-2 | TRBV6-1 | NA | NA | CASSEARGGGYTF | TGTGCCAGCAGTGAAGCGCGGGGGGGAGGCTACACCTTC
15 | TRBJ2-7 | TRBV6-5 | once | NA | CASRNGLPWAYEQYF | TGTGCCAGCAGGAACGGACTCCCTTGGGCCTACGAGCAGTACTTC
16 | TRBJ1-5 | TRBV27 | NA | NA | CASSPSAGYSNQPQHF | TGTGCCAGCAGTCCCTCGGCGGGCTATAGCAATCAGCCCCAGCATTTT
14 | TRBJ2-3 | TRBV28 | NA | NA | CASTSDRAGDTQYF | TGTGCCAGCACAAGTGACAGAGCCGGAGATACGCAGTATTTT
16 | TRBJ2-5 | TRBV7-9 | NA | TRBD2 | CASSSNFLAGVETQYF | TGTGCCAGCAGCTCAAACTTCCTAGCGGGAGTAGAGACCCAGTACTTC
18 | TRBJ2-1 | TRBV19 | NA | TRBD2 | CASSTIRALAGSVREQFF | TGTGCCAGTAGTACCATCCGCGCGCTAGCGGGAAGCGTCCGTGAGCAGTTCTTC
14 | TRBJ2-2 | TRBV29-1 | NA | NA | CSVADGRRAGELFF | TGCAGCGTGGCAGACGGCCGAAGGGCCGGGGAGCTGTTTTTT
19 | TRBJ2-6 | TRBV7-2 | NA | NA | CASSLAPIWGVGGANVLTF | TGTGCCAGCAGCTTAGCCCCAATCTGGGGGGTTGGTGGGGCCAACGTCCTGACTTTC
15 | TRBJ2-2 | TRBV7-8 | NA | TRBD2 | CASSYLAGAGGELFF | TGTGCCAGCAGTTACTTAGCGGGGGCTGGTGGGGAGCTGTTTTTT
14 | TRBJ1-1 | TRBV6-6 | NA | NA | CASSGSYMNTEAFF | TGTGCCAGCAGTGGCAGTTACATGAACACTGAAGCTTTCTTT
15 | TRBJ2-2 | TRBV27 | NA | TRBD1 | CASSLSGGYTGELFF | TGTGCCAGCAGTTTGTCAGGGGGTTACACCGGGGAGCTGTTTTTT
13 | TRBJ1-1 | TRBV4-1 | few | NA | CASSQDEDSEAFF | TGCGCCAGCAGCCAAGATGAGGACAGTGAAGCTTTCTTT
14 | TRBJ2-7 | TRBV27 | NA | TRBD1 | CASSYGTGIDEQYF | TGTGCCAGCTCCTACGGGACAGGGATCGACGAGCAGTACTTC
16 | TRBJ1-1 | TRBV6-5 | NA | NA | CASSSGPRGADTEAFF | TGTGCCAGCAGTTCAGGCCCCCGTGGGGCAGACACTGAAGCTTTCTTT
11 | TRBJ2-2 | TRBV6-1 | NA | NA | CASGLPGELFF | TGTGCCAGCGGCCTTCCCGGGGAGCTGTTTTTT
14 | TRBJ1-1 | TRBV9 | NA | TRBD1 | CASSAGGMNTEAFF | TGTGCCAGCAGCGCAGGGGGGATGAACACTGAAGCTTTCTTT
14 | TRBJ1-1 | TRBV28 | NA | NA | CASSFATGSTEAFF | TGTGCCAGCAGTTTTGCTACAGGGAGTACTGAAGCTTTCTTT
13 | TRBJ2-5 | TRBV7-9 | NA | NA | CASSSLQVGQEYF | TGTGCCAGCAGCTCCCTTCAGGTCGGGCAGGAGTACTTC
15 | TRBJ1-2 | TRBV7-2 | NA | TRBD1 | CASSSRDSPLWGYTF | TGTGCCAGCAGCAGCCGGGACAGCCCTCTATGGGGCTACACCTTC
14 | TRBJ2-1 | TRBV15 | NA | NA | CATSMVPAGNGQFF | TGTGCCACCAGCATGGTCCCGGCCGGAAATGGGCAGTTCTTC
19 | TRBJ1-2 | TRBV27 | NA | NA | CASSLSLSARRIERYGYTF | TGTGCCAGCAGTTTGTCCCTTTCGGCCAGGCGGATTGAGAGGTATGGCTACACCTTC
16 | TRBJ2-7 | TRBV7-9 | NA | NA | CASSPGDGSSTYEQYF | TGTGCCAGCAGCCCCGGGGATGGGAGTTCTACCTACGAGCAGTACTTC
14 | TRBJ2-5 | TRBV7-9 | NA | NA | CASSQRQVQETQYF | TGTGCCAGCAGCCAGAGACAGGTCCAAGAGACCCAGTACTTC
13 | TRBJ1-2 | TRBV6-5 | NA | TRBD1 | CASSYGTANGYTF | TGTGCCAGCAGTTACGGGACAGCGAATGGCTACACCTTC
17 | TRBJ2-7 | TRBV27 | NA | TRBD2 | CASSYQWTSGISYEQYF | TGTGCCAGCAGTTACCAGTGGACTAGCGGGATCTCCTACGAGCAGTACTTC
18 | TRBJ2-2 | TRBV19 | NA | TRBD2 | CASSDDPWREGYTGELFF | TGTGCCAGTAGTGACGACCCCTGGCGGGAGGGATACACCGGGGAGCTGTTTTTT
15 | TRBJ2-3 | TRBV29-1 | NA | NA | CSVGPAGWRTDTQYF | TGCAGCGTTGGTCCGGCGGGGTGGAGGACAGATACGCAGTATTTT
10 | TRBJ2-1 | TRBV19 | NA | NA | CASTVNEQFF | TGTGCCAGTACCGTCAATGAGCAGTTCTTC
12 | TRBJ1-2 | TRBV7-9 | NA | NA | CASEDTHYGYTF | TGTGCCAGCGAGGACACCCATTATGGCTACACCTTC
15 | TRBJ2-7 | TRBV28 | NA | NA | CASSPGTHLPYEQYF | TGTGCCAGCAGTCCAGGGACACACTTGCCCTACGAGCAGTACTTC
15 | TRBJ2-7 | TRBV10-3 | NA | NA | CAISEKLAETGEQYF | TGTGCCATCAGTGAAAAACTAGCTGAGACGGGGGAGCAGTACTTC
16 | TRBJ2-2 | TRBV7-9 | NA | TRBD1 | CASSTGQGASPGELFF | TGTGCCAGCAGCACCGGACAGGGGGCCTCTCCCGGGGAGCTGTTTTTT
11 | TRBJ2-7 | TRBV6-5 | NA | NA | CASKTSNEQYF | TGTGCCAGCAAAACCAGTAACGAGCAGTACTTC
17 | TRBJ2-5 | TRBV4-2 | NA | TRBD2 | CASSPPSLLAHAGEQYF | TGTGCCAGCAGCCCCCCTTCTCTACTAGCGCACGCCGGAGAGCAGTACTTC
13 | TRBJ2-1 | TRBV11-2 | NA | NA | CASSYGGYNEQFF | TGTGCCAGCAGCTATGGAGGCTACAATGAGCAGTTCTTC
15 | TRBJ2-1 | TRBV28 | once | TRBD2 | CASSGGRLLYNEQFF | TGTGCCAGCAGCGGCGGGAGACTACTCTACAATGAGCAGTTCTTC
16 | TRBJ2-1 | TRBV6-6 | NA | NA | CASSYPRSESYNEQFF | TGTGCCAGCAGTTACCCCAGGTCCGAGTCCTACAATGAGCAGTTCTTC
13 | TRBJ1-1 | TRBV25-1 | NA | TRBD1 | CASDRGPLTEAFF | TGTGCCAGCGACAGGGGGCCTTTAACTGAAGCTTTCTTT
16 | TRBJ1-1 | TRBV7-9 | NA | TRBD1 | CASSNRDRGMNTEAFF | TGTGCCAGCAGCAACAGGGACAGGGGGATGAACACTGAAGCTTTCTTT
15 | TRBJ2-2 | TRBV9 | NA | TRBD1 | CASSEQGADTGELFF | TGTGCCAGCAGCGAACAGGGGGCGGACACCGGGGAGCTGTTTTTT
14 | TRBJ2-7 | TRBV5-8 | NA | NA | CASGGQGGSYEQYF | TGTGCCAGCGGTGGGCAGGGAGGCTCCTACGAGCAGTACTTC
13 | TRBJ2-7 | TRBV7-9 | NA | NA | CASSLGQLYEQYF | TGTGCCAGCAGCTTAGGGCAGCTGTACGAGCAGTACTTC
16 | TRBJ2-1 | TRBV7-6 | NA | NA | CASSSPYQRVDNEQFF | TGTGCCAGCAGCTCGCCTTATCAGCGGGTTGACAATGAGCAGTTCTTC
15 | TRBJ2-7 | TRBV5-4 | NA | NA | CASSLVSVTPYEQYF | TGTGCCAGCAGCTTGGTATCGGTAACCCCCTACGAGCAGTACTTC
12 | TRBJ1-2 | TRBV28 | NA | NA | CASSPSLGGYTF | TGTGCCAGCAGTCCCTCCCTCGGTGGCTACACCTTC
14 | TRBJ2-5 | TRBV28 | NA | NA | CASRPTATVETQYF | TGTGCCAGCCGCCCCACGGCGACAGTTGAGACCCAGTACTTC
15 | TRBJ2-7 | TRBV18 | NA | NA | CASSPPDIGADEQYF | TGTGCCAGCTCACCCCCGGACATAGGGGCGGACGAGCAGTACTTC
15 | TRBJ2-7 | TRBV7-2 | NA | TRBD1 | CASSLGTENSYEQYF | TGTGCCAGCAGCTTGGGGACAGAAAATTCCTACGAGCAGTACTTC
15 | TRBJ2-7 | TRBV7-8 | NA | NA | CASSLNGLGGKEQYF | TGTGCCAGCAGCTTAAATGGACTAGGGGGCAAGGAGCAGTACTTC
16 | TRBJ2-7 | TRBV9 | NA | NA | CASSPRGGTRVNEQYF | TGTGCCAGCAGCCCAAGGGGAGGAACCCGGGTCAACGAGCAGTACTTC